The 31 T cell receptor beta chains reported below all come from one sample, sequenced in a study of T cells in tuberculosis. Specified time point: new active TB diagnosis, blood taken before or within 7 days of starting treatment. The table came from immunoSEQ multiplex PCR; TCRdb's copy has only in-frame clones and leaves some out. The sample contains about 33,000 clones, 90% to 95% of which appear only once. This sample comprised PBMCs, obtained at tuberculosis diagnosis. All receptors come from an adult with tuberculosis. Some clones in this sample may be carry-over from other donors' samples.

The chain uses TRBV5-8 and TRBJ1-5, with 7 bases fitting TRBD1. The J segment lost 0 bases and the V segment lost 5 bases, leaving 11 bases of the junction unmatched. Looked up from germline, CDR1 is SGHTS and CDR2 is YDEGEE. The CDR3 totals 17 residues. The CDR3, as DNA: TGTGCCAGCAGTTTGATAAGGGACAGCTTTAGCAATCAGCCCCAGCATTTT. As protein: CASSLIRDSFSNQPQHF.

The genes are TRBV7-9 and TRBJ2-1; 7 bases agree with TRBD1. The CDR3 covers 16 residues. The germline gives CDR1 SEHNR, CDR2 FQNEAQ (reference sequence). The trim removed 5 bases at V and 9 bases at J, leaving 16 bases unmatched. As DNA, the CDR3 is TGTGCCAGCAGCCCCCCTCCCTACAGGGGTGAGATTGAGCAGTTCTTC. Protein product: CASSPPPYRGEIEQFF.

The chain has TRBV11-2 and TRBJ1-5; 9 positions agree with TRBD1. This CDR3 contains 15 residues. The germline CDR1 and CDR2 sequences are SGHAT and FQNNGV. J was trimmed by 5 bases and V by 5 bases; bases with no gene match: 7. CDR3 nucleotides: TGTGCCAGCAGCCGATACCGGGACAGGGATCAGCCCCAGCATTTT. This translates into CASSRYRDRDQPQHF.

The chain joins TRBV5-4 to TRBJ1-1; 9 nucleotides match TRBD1. Unmatched junction bases numbered 7, after V lost 4 bases and J lost 3 bases. Germline CDR1 and CDR2: SGHNT and YYREEE (reference sequence). There are 15 residues in the CDR3. The CDR3 protein is CASSRTGVGDTEAFF. DNA of the CDR3: TGTGCCAGCAGCCGGACAGGGGTGGGAGACACTGAAGCTTTCTTT.

The V gene is TRBV6-5, the J gene TRBJ1-4; TRBD1 is a possible D gene (6 bases). The CDR3 extends over 15 amino acids. The germline gives CDR1 MNHEY, CDR2 SVGAGI. The ends were cut back, 5 bases at V and 0 bases at J, with 10 bases in the middle. The CDR3 DNA reads as TGTGCCAGCAGTGGGGGCATCGCAACTAATGAAAAACTGTTTTTT. As protein: CASSGGIATNEKLFF.

The rearrangement joins TRBV18 to TRBJ2-7, with 8 bases lining up with TRBD1. CDR3 size: 16 residues. V trimming: 3 bases; J trimming: 5 bases; junction bases outside the gene matches: 12. The V gene's germline CDR1 is KGHSH and CDR2 LQKENI. CDR3 region: CASSPRSGQVSDEQYF. The CDR3 nucleotides read TGTGCCAGCTCACCGCGATCGGGACAGGTTTCCGACGAGCAGTACTTC.

In this sample, this clone turned up once. This chain links TRBV19 with TRBJ2-1; tentative D call: TRBD2 (6 bases). Germline V lookup: CDR1 LNHDA, CDR2 SQIVND (reference sequence). Deletions cut 2 bases from V and 3 bases from J, with 20 bases between. This CDR3 spans 18 amino acids. CDR3 loop: CASSISPPGVPNYNEQFF. The CDR3 bases are TGTGCCAGTAGTATAAGTCCTCCGGGGGTTCCAAACTACAATGAGCAGTTCTTC.

The chain has TRBV18 and TRBJ1-1, with D maybe TRBD1 (6 bases). The germline V gene has CDR1 KGHSH and CDR2 LQKENI. The CDR3 contains 18 residues. Trimming pared 1 base from V and 2 bases from J, leaving 20 bases between. The CDR3, as DNA: TGTGCCAGCTCACCACTCGAAGGGACACTCCCGCCTAACACTGAAGCTTTCTTT. Residues: CASSPLEGTLPPNTEAFF. Full variable domain (outside the CDR3, taken from reference TRBV18 and TRBJ1-1): NAGVMQNPRHLVRRRGQEARLRCSPMKGHSHVYWYRQLPEEGLKFMVYLQKENIIDESGMPKERFSAEFPKEGPSILRIQQVVRGDSAAYFCASSPLEGTLPPNTEAFFGQGTRLTVV.

The chain recombines TRBV7-2 with TRBJ1-2; possibly TRBD1 for D (6 bases). This CDR3 spans 14 amino acids. V was shortened by 2 bases and J by 7 bases, with 14 bases between the two germline ends. Germline CDR1 SGHTA, CDR2 FQGNSA. CDR3 sequence: CASSLPGTNRGYTF. The CDR3 nucleotides are TGTGCCAGCAGCTTACCCGGGACAAATCGTGGCTACACCTTC.

The chain combines TRBV10-3 with TRBJ1-4; 7 nucleotides match TRBD1. The CDR3 contains 14 residues. Germline V gene lookup returns CDR1 ENHRY and CDR2 SYGVKD. Unmatched junction bases numbered 0, after V lost 0 bases and J lost 5 bases. The CDR3 DNA sequence: TGTGCCATCAGTGAGTCGACAGGGAATGAAAAACTGTTTTTT. Translated, it gives CAISESTGNEKLFF.

The chain recombines TRBV19 with TRBJ2-7; the match to TRBD1 covers 9 bases. V shed 7 bases, J shed 3 bases, and the junction held 10 bases outside the gene matches. The CDR3 contains 15 residues. Looked up from germline, CDR1 is LNHDA and CDR2 is SQIVND (reference sequence). CDR3 residues: CASTRTGTGNYEQYF. The CDR3 nucleotides read TGTGCCAGTACCCGCACCGGGACAGGGAACTACGAGCAGTACTTC.

This clone was found a few times. The CDR3 region has the DNA TGTGCCTGGAGTGGCCCGGACAGAGACTATTCACCCCTCCACTTT. This encodes CAWSGPDRDYSPLHF. The chain has TRBV30 and TRBJ1-6; tentatively, D is TRBD1 (6 bases). V dropped 1 base and J dropped 8 bases, with 15 bases sitting between them. Per the germline V gene, CDR1 is GTSNPN and CDR2 is SVGIG (reference sequence). The CDR3 contains 15 residues.

The chain couples TRBV5-1 to TRBJ2-2; D is unclear. The CDR3 totals 15 residues. Per germline, CDR1 SGHRS and CDR2 YFSETQ. The V gene lost 4 bases and the J gene lost 6 bases, with 16 bases spanning the gap. The CDR3 DNA sequence: TGCGCCAGCAGCCCCGGCCCCTTAGCCGCCGGGGAGCTGTTTTTT. It codes for CASSPGPLAAGELFF. Combining the CDR3 with reference TRBV5-1 and TRBJ2-2 gives the whole variable domain KAGVTQTPRYLIKTRGQQVTLSCSPISGHRSVSWYQQTPGQGLQFLFEYFSETQRNKGNFPGRFSGRQFSNSRSEMNVSTLELGDSALYLCASSPGPLAAGELFFGEGSRLTVL.

The chain joins TRBV11-2 to TRBJ2-7, with TRBD2 matching over 9 bases. CDR1 SGHAT and CDR2 FQNNGV come from the germline V gene. Trimming took 5 bases from V and 6 from J; bases not matched to a gene: 5. There are 13 residues in the CDR3. CDR3 in amino acids: CASSTRGGGEQYF. The CDR3 DNA reads as TGTGCCAGCAGCACGCGGGGGGGAGGCGAGCAGTACTTC.

The chain combines TRBV14 with TRBJ1-1, with 7 bases matching TRBD1. V lost 4 bases to trimming and J lost 1 base; unmatched junction nucleotides: 9. CDR1 is SGHDN, CDR2 FVKESK, per germline. The CDR3 is 16 residues long. CDR3 residues: CASSPLTGRGNTEAFF. The CDR3 DNA reads as TGTGCCAGCAGCCCTTTGACAGGGCGGGGGAACACTGAAGCTTTCTTT.

CDR3 loop: CASRKDRSSYNEQFF. The CDR3 DNA is TGTGCCAGCAGAAAAGACAGGAGCTCCTACAATGAGCAGTTCTTC. V usage is TRBV7-2 and J usage is TRBJ2-1, with a possible D match to TRBD1 (6 bases). Germline V gene data show CDR1 as SGHTA and CDR2 as FQGNSA. V gave up 6 bases and J gave up 0 bases, with 12 bases separating them. The length of the CDR3 is 15 residues.

This clone came up once. The V and J genes are TRBV7-2 and TRBJ1-3; the D gene is possibly TRBD1 (6 bases). This CDR3 is 16 amino acids long. Germline assignment: CDR1 SGHTA and CDR2 FQGNSA. V was clipped by 3 bases and J by 3 bases, with 15 bases between them. CDR3: CASSFFPGQSGNTIYF. CDR3 DNA sequence: TGTGCCAGCAGCTTTTTTCCCGGACAGAGTGGAAACACCATATATTTT.

The chain recombines TRBV10-3 with TRBJ2-7, with 7 bases matching TRBD1. Germline CDR1 reads ENHRY; CDR2 reads SYGVKD. The V gene end was trimmed by 2 bases and the J gene end by 4 bases; junction bases not matched to a gene: 2. This CDR3 spans 13 amino acids. The CDR3 DNA is TGTGCCATCAGTGAGGCAGGGGGTTACGAGCAGTACTTC. Translated, it gives CAISEAGGYEQYF.

The chain recombines TRBV5-6 with TRBJ2-7; TRBD1 matches 9 bases. V lost 4 bases and J lost 3; bases outside the gene matches: 8. The CDR3 totals 15 residues. The germline CDR1 and CDR2 sequences are SGHDT and YYEEEE. Here the CDR3 reads CASSRTGVFIYEQYF. Here the CDR3 DNA reads TGTGCCAGCAGCCGGACAGGGGTTTTCATCTACGAGCAGTACTTC.

The J gene is TRBJ1-2, the V gene TRBV10-3; D is perhaps TRBD1 (6 bases). This CDR3 is 14 amino acids long. Per germline, CDR1 ENHRY and CDR2 SYGVKD. Trimming cost V 0 bases and J 1 base, with 6 bases left between them. DNA for the CDR3: TGTGCCATCAGTGAGTCCAGGGGTAACTATGGCTACACCTTC. Its protein product is CAISESRGNYGYTF.

CDR3 residues: CATSRDRVNTEAFF. The DNA of the CDR3 is TGTGCCACCAGCAGAGATCGGGTCAACACTGAAGCTTTCTTT. The chain employs TRBV15 and TRBJ1-1; D gene uncertain. The length of the CDR3 is 14 residues. Trimming removed 0 bases at V and 2 bases at J, with 7 bases between. Germline V gene data show CDR1 as LNHNV and CDR2 as YYDKDF (reference sequence).

The chain is built from TRBV7-7 and TRBJ2-2; D possibly corresponds to TRBD2 (6 bases). The CDR3 sequence is 15 residues long. Trimming removed 5 bases at V and 5 bases at J, with 15 bases between. Germline assignment: CDR1 SSHAT and CDR2 FNYEAQ (reference sequence). Written as DNA, the CDR3 is TGTGCCAGCAGCCCCTCTTCCCGGGGGACCGGGGAGCTGTTTTTT. The encoded protein is CASSPSSRGTGELFF.

The chain uses TRBV2 and TRBJ2-3; 9 bases are a match to TRBD1. The germline V gene has CDR1 SNHLY and CDR2 FYNNEI. V shed 4 bases and J 5 bases; nucleotides not matched to a gene: 16. The CDR3 spans 18 residues. The CDR3 sequence is CASSGLGPLQGAEDTQYF. For the CDR3, the DNA is TGTGCCAGCAGTGGGTTGGGGCCTTTACAGGGGGCGGAAGATACGCAGTATTTT.

CDR3 sequence: CASSLVTGEAFF. The CDR3 DNA reads TGTGCCAGCAGCTTAGTGACAGGTGAAGCTTTCTTT. The chain links TRBV11-2 to TRBJ1-1; a possible D gene is TRBD1 (6 bases). The V end was cut by 1 base, the J end by 7 bases, with 7 bases between. From germline, CDR1 is SGHAT and CDR2 FQNNGV. The CDR3 totals 12 residues.

CDR3 DNA sequence: TGTGCCAGCGCGGGGGGGCATGGAGATACGCAGTATTTT. Amino acids: CASAGGHGDTQYF. The chain joins TRBV7-2 to TRBJ2-3, with 9 bases aligning to TRBD2. Trimming at V came to 8 bases and at J to 5 bases, leaving 5 bases not matched to a gene. CDR1 and CDR2 from the germline V gene are SGHTA and FQGNSA. CDR3 length equals 13 residues.

The CDR3 reads CASSVGHLELYTIYF. CDR3 DNA sequence: TGTGCCAGCAGCGTGGGACATCTCGAGCTTTATACCATATATTTT. The chain combines TRBV2 with TRBJ1-3; tentative D call: TRBD1 (6 bases). The CDR3 is 15 amino acids. Per germline, CDR1 SNHLY and CDR2 FYNNEI. Trimming removed 6 bases at V and 10 bases at J, with 22 bases between.

The chain carries TRBV5-1 and TRBJ1-4, with 9 bases matching TRBD1. Germline-derived CDR1 and CDR2 are SGHRS and YFSETQ. The J segment lost 7 bases and the V segment lost 3 bases, leaving 1 base of the junction unmatched. The CDR3 has 13 residues. CDR3 in amino acids: CASSWTGAEKLFF. The CDR3 DNA sequence: TGCGCCAGCAGCTGGACAGGGGCTGAAAAACTGTTTTTT.

V gene TRBV13 combines with J gene TRBJ2-1; 10 nucleotides agree with TRBD2. Germline CDR1 reads PRHDT; CDR2 reads FYEKMQ (reference sequence). J lost 6 bases, V lost 2 bases, and 4 bases had no gene match. The CDR3 is made up of 15 amino acids. The CDR3 DNA reads as TGTGCCAGCAGCTTAACACTAGCGGGGTTCAATGAGCAGTTCTTC. It translates to CASSLTLAGFNEQFF. Based on the CDR3 plus reference TRBV13 and TRBJ2-1, the full variable domain is AAGVIQSPRHLIKEKRETATLKCYPIPRHDTVYWYQQGPGQDPQFLISFYEKMQSDKGSIPDRFSAQQFSDYHSELNMSSLELGDSALYFCASSLTLAGFNEQFFGPGTRLTVL.

This chain uses TRBV29-1 with TRBJ2-7, with D tentatively TRBD1 (6 bases). Germline assignment: CDR1 SQVTM and CDR2 ANQGSEA. The CDR3 totals 11 residues. V shed 7 bases and J shed 3 bases, with 10 bases lying between them. The CDR3 sequence is CSAKDSYEQYF. Here the CDR3 DNA reads TGCAGCGCTAAGGACAGCTACGAGCAGTACTTC.

The chain links TRBV27 to TRBJ2-7; 8 nucleotides align to TRBD1. V was pared by 3 bases and J by 4 bases, with 5 bases of the junction left unmatched. Germline-derived CDR1 and CDR2 are MNHEY and SMNVEV (reference sequence). This CDR3 region has 14 residues. The CDR3 DNA sequence: TGTGCCAGCAGTTTGGGGGACAGGTTATACGAGCAGTACTTC. Residues: CASSLGDRLYEQYF.

V and J are TRBV29-1 and TRBJ1-1, with a weak D call TRBD1 (5 bases). This CDR3 is 12 amino acids long. Looked up from germline, CDR1 is SQVTM and CDR2 is ANQGSEA. Between the trimmed V and J ends, which lost 4 bases and 4 bases, there was a span of 10 bases. CDR3 in DNA: TGCAGCGTTGGGGACGGGGGCACTGAAGCTTTCTTT. Its translation is CSVGDGGTEAFF. Supplemented by reference TRBV29-1 and TRBJ1-1, the full variable domain reads SAVISQKPSRDICQRGTSLTIQCQVDSQVTMMFWYRQQPGQSLTLIATANQGSEATYESGFVIDKFPISRPNLTFSTLTVSNMSPEDSSIYLCSVGDGGTEAFFGQGTRLTVV.